The sequence of this TCR beta chain was determined in a study of metastatic and nonmetastatic thyroid tumors (dated by TCRdb to about 2020). In terms of the full investigation: Repertoires from peripheral blood and from tumor or nodule tissue samples of malignant and benign thyroid patients were compared.

Libraries were made using PCR. Sequencing was carried out with an Illumina HiSeq 4000. High-throughput sequencing was used to profile the TCR beta-chain CDR3 region of every patient. From the authors' description of their analysis: A classifier to discriminate distant-metastatic papillary thyroid cancer patients was built from CDR3 differences across clinicopathological groups. The Shannon index was used to assess repertoire diversity, and the Morisita-Horn index was used to assess tumor-blood repertoire similarity. TCRdb reprocessing: public reads trimmed at Q25 with fastp, clones called with MiXCR, in-frame beta chains kept. The V and J calls come from TCRdb's annotation, not from the publication. This sample has approximately 24,000 clones in its table, and around a fifth of those were observed once. The top ten constitute more than 25% of the sample. No patient had received any treatment before thyroid surgery. Using T-cell receptor beta sequencing, the study looked back at clinical samples from patients collected from about 2011 to 2019.

What the work shows at the level of the full study, not this receptor alone: In both blood and tumor samples, malignant tumors were reported to have significantly higher TCR beta diversity than benign nodules.

A word on this clone: The antigen it binds to is not known. No base quality information exists; no much larger clone differs at one position.

Counted from cysteine to phenylalanine, this CDR3 has 19 amino acids. Only the CDR3 part of the read is kept: 57 bases, read in frame from the first base. Sequences SGHAT (CDR1) and FQNNGV (CDR2) are obtained from the germline V gene. V loses 6 bases of germline sequence and J loses 6 bases, and the interval between the two ends is 30 bases. The sequenced sample was blood. The chain was built from TRBV11-2 and TRBJ2-1, and the D gene may be TRBD2, 10 bases matching. This sequence originates from a male donor with papillary thyroid cancer or a benign thyroid nodule (not recorded which). Some clones in this sample may be carry-over from other donors' samples. Read as DNA, the sequence is TGTGCCAGCAGACACCTCCTGGACAGGGGCTTAGCGGGAGGCAATGAGCAGTTCTTC. Its translation reads: CASRHLLDRGLAGGNEQFF.